This entry lists 13 T cell receptor beta chains sequenced from one sample in a study of T cells in localized non-small cell lung cancer. Produced via immunoSEQ multiplex PCR; TCRdb's table is partial and in-frame only. The sample lists 58,000 or so clones; roughly 88% were seen once. This specimen was peripheral blood, taken before any cancer treatment. These receptors all come from a woman aged 40-69 years with stage I lung adenocarcinoma.

This chain connects TRBV7-6 to TRBJ2-1; perhaps TRBD1 as D (6 bases). Trimming took off 2 bases at V and 8 bases at J, with 10 bases between the two ends. This CDR3 spans 13 amino acids. Germline V gene data show CDR1 as SGHVS and CDR2 as FNYEAQ. The CDR3: CASSLQQGDEQFF. CDR3 nucleotide sequence: TGTGCCAGCAGCTTACAACAGGGAGATGAGCAGTTCTTC.

The chain combines TRBV19 with TRBJ1-1; a weak D match, TRBD1 (6 bases). Germline V gene lookup returns CDR1 LNHDA and CDR2 SQIVND (reference sequence). This CDR3 is 14 amino acids long. V lost 3 bases and J 4 bases, leaving 12 bases between the germline ends. The CDR3 is CASSIDRMSTEAFF. The CDR3 region has the DNA TGTGCCAGTAGTATCGACAGGATGAGCACTGAAGCTTTCTTT.

V and J are TRBV13 and TRBJ2-2, with 7 nucleotides matching TRBD1. J was trimmed by 4 bases and V by 5 bases; bases with no gene match: 10. Germline V lookup: CDR1 PRHDT, CDR2 FYEKMQ (reference sequence). CDR3 length: 16 residues. The CDR3 is CASSPTGTDTTGELFF. For the CDR3, the DNA is TGTGCCAGCAGCCCAACCGGGACAGATACCACCGGGGAGCTGTTTTTT.

The chain carries TRBV7-2 and TRBJ1-1, with D perhaps matching TRBD1 (5 bases). Trimming removed 5 bases at V and 4 bases at J, with 17 bases between. CDR1 SGHTA and CDR2 FQGNSA come from the germline V gene. The CDR3 contains 15 residues. The CDR3 nucleotides are TGTGCCAGCAGCGGAACGCAGGGATTGGGCACTGAAGCTTTCTTT. This translates into CASSGTQGLGTEAFF.

The rearrangement links TRBV19 to TRBJ2-1, with a weak D call TRBD1 (6 bases). Between the trimmed V and J ends, which lost 2 bases and 4 bases, there was a span of 15 bases. The length of the CDR3 is 16 residues. CDR1 and CDR2 from the germline V gene are LNHDA and SQIVND (reference sequence). Here the CDR3 reads CASSIMVTGRYNEQFF. For the CDR3, the DNA is TGTGCCAGTAGTATAATGGTGACAGGCCGATACAATGAGCAGTTCTTC.

This clone was detected only a few times. The V and J genes are TRBV28 and TRBJ1-1; maybe TRBD1 (6 bases). The CDR3 contains 16 residues. Trimming removed 7 bases from V and 4 bases from J, with 22 bases in between. Germline lookup yields CDR1 MDHEN and CDR2 SYDVKM. CDR3 DNA sequence: TGTGCCAGCACCACCCTCGGGGGGGCGGCCGGCACTGAAGCTTTCTTT. It encodes CASTTLGGAAGTEAFF.

This rearrangement joins TRBV27 to TRBJ1-5, with TRBD1 as a possible D gene (6 bases). This CDR3 is built from 14 residues. Germline-derived CDR1 and CDR2 are MNHEY and SMNVEV (reference sequence). Trimming cost V 5 bases and J 1 base, with 9 bases left between them. The chain's CDR3 is CASSEGGSNQPQHF. As DNA, the CDR3 is TGTGCCAGCAGTGAAGGGGGGAGCAATCAGCCCCAGCATTTT.

The V gene is TRBV27, the J gene TRBJ1-2, with a weak D call TRBD1 (5 bases). Germline V gives CDR1 MNHEY, CDR2 SMNVEV (reference sequence). This CDR3 is built from 12 residues. V was shortened by 7 bases and J by 0 bases, with 6 bases between the two germline ends. The CDR3 loop reads CASMGANYGYTF. The CDR3 bases are TGTGCCAGCATGGGGGCTAACTATGGCTACACCTTC.

The table lists this clone with a count of one. For the CDR3, the DNA is TGTGCCAGCGGGGATAGGGCTGAAAGTAGAGGCTACACCTTC. Translation gives CASGDRAESRGYTF. The chain combines TRBV7-9 with TRBJ1-2, with D unclear. The V and J ends lost 8 bases and 8 bases respectively, with 21 bases between them. Per the germline V gene, CDR1 is SEHNR and CDR2 is FQNEAQ (reference sequence). This CDR3 region has 14 residues.

V gene TRBV27 combines with J gene TRBJ1-1; maybe TRBD1 (5 bases). Germline V lookup: CDR1 MNHEY, CDR2 SMNVEV (reference sequence). V dropped 4 bases and J dropped 4 bases, with 16 bases sitting between them. This CDR3 comprises 15 residues. CDR3 loop: CASSYFPPGFTEAFF. The CDR3 DNA sequence: TGTGCCAGCAGTTATTTCCCTCCAGGGTTCACTGAAGCTTTCTTT.

The chain combines TRBV14 with TRBJ2-3; D call uncertain. This CDR3 comprises 16 residues. V lost 0 bases to trimming and J lost 6 bases, with 16 bases between them. The germline CDR1 and CDR2 sequences are SGHDN and FVKESK. CDR3 sequence (DNA): TGTGCCAGCAGCCAAGATGTGTTGCTGGCCCCCGATACGCAGTATTTT. The encoded protein is CASSQDVLLAPDTQYF.

The V gene is TRBV2, the J gene TRBJ2-3; 8 bases agree with TRBD1. CDR3 size: 15 residues. Germline V lookup: CDR1 SNHLY, CDR2 FYNNEI. The trim removed 6 bases at V and 3 bases at J, leaving 8 bases unmatched. CDR3 nucleotides: TGTGCCAGCAGGGAGCAGGGGGCTGAAACAGATACGCAGTATTTT. Translated, it gives CASREQGAETDTQYF.

In its sample, this clone was seen once. The rearrangement joins TRBV30 to TRBJ1-2; D gene ambiguous. Trimming removed 2 bases at V and 4 bases at J, with 8 bases between. The CDR3 length is 12 residues. CDR1 and CDR2 (germline): GTSNPN, SVGIG (reference sequence). The CDR3 spells CAWSQYGYGYTF. DNA for the CDR3: TGTGCCTGGAGTCAGTACGGCTATGGCTACACCTTC.